These T cell receptor beta chains were read from a single sample in a study of early T cells in non-severe SARS-CoV-2 infection. TCRdb reprocessed the 5' RACE reads via MiXCR and lists one record per CDR3 protein. The table has roughly 80,000 distinct CDR3 sequences, more than 13% seen once. Source material: whole blood. The receptors come from an adult who was a healthcare worker with PCR-confirmed SARS-CoV-2 infection or an uninfected control (not recorded which). Each CDR3 is given with its conserved first and last residue. D genes are given only for firm matches. Some rows mark clone size as missing; the rest say once, few, many or name a class of expanded clone.

>14|.|TRBV20-1|TRBJ2-1|many
CSGYDGGAGNEQFF
TGCAGTGGATACGATGGGGGGGCGGGAAATGAGCAGTTCTTC
>17|TRBD2|TRBV5-1|TRBJ2-1|.
CASSRGGRTNSYNEQFF
TGCGCCAGCAGTCGGGGCGGGAGGACGAACTCCTACAATGAGCAGTTCTTC
>13|.|TRBV4-2|TRBJ2-5|.
CASSQAIQETQYF
TGTGCCAGCAGCCAAGCCATCCAGGAGACCCAGTACTTC
>14|TRBD1|TRBV7-3|TRBJ2-1|few
CASSLGTGLDEQFF
TGTGCCAGCAGCTTAGGGACAGGGCTCGATGAGCAGTTCTTC
>15|TRBD2|TRBV11-2|TRBJ2-3|.
CASNRLAGGTDTQYF
TGTGCCAGCAACCGACTAGCGGGAGGCACAGATACGCAGTATTTT
>12|.|TRBV3-1|TRBJ2-7|.
CASSARPYEQYF
TGTGCCAGCAGCGCCCGACCCTACGAGCAGTACTTC
>15|.|TRBV6-5|TRBJ2-7|.
CASSYSTGNGYEQYF
TGTGCCAGCAGTTACTCGACCGGGAACGGGTACGAGCAGTACTTC
>15|.|TRBV5-1|TRBJ2-3|.
CASSLTGQLGDTQYF
TGCGCCAGCAGCTTGACCGGACAGTTGGGGGATACGCAGTATTTT
>13|.|TRBV12-3/TRBV12-4|TRBJ2-7|few
CASSLGRRGEQYF
TGTGCCAGCAGTCTCGGACGGCGAGGCGAGCAGTACTTC
>13|.|TRBV27|TRBJ2-1|.
CASSPRGLNEQFF
TGTGCCAGCAGTCCCCGGGGACTTAATGAGCAGTTCTTC
>13|TRBD2|TRBV7-8|TRBJ2-7|few
CASSFSGAYEQYF
TGTGCCAGCAGCTTCAGCGGGGCCTACGAGCAGTACTTC
>15|.|TRBV12-3/TRBV12-4|TRBJ2-3|many
CASSLAGAGTDTQYF
TGTGCCAGCAGTTTAGCGGGGGCCGGCACAGATACGCAGTATTTT
>12|.|TRBV9|TRBJ1-2|.
CASKGNYYGYTF
TGTGCCAGCAAGGGGAATTACTATGGCTACACCTTC
>13|TRBD1|TRBV18|TRBJ1-5|.
CASSPGQHQPQHF
TGTGCCAGCTCCCCGGGACAGCATCAGCCCCAGCATTTT
>13|.|TRBV20-1|TRBJ1-3|few
CSARSGTGNTIYF
TGCAGTGCTAGGTCGGGGACTGGAAACACCATATATTTT
>15|.|TRBV5-1|TRBJ2-3|many
CASSSLEIGTDTQYF
TGCGCCAGCAGCTCCTTGGAGATAGGAACAGATACGCAGTATTTT
>15|.|TRBV7-7|TRBJ2-5|many
CASSSTGGIQETQYF
TGTGCTAGCAGCTCGACCGGGGGCATCCAAGAGACCCAGTACTTC